This T cell receptor (beta chain) was documented in a study of monozygotic twins with inflammatory bowel disease. Study-wide findings and caveats: Healthy co-twins showed greater TCRbeta diversity (inverse Simpson) than IBD patients.

Blood was drawn at 2.5 ml per donor. A note on this clonotype: The antigen is not known.

The CDR3 length is 14 residues. Per germline, CDR1 PRHDT and CDR2 FYEKMQ (reference sequence). Template switching incorporated UMIs with a 6-nucleotide sample barcode. TCRdb processed the 5' RACE reads again and assigns one entry to each CDR3 protein, with no DNA. The listing records 150,000 to 200,000 distinct CDR3 sequences. The TCR sequence derives from a human donor with ulcerative colitis or Crohn's disease, or a healthy co-twin of an affected twin (not recorded which). The sample comprised blood. This chain links TRBV13 with TRBJ1-1. The CDR3 sequence is CASSADDRDTEAFF.